This entry lists 16 T cell receptor beta chains sequenced from one sample in a study of blood T cell repertoires in COVID-19. Clones were read by immunoSEQ multiplex PCR, and TCRdb kept only the in-frame ones, dropping some. The data hold 45,000 to 60,000 clones, with 85% to 90% observed a single time. Material: peripheral blood. The receptors here all came from a human donor with active COVID-19. The donor label of this sample is uncertain.

This sequence joins TRBV4-3 and TRBJ2-3, with a weak D call TRBD2 (6 bases). The CDR3 covers 16 residues. Germline loops: CDR1 LGHNA, CDR2 YSLEER. V gave up 1 base and J gave up 5 bases, with 16 bases separating them. CDR3: CASSQGTEGSGDTQYF. In DNA, the CDR3 is TGCGCCAGCAGCCAAGGGACGGAGGGGTCGGGAGATACGCAGTATTTT.

The V call is TRBV4-1, the J call TRBJ1-1; a weak D match, TRBD1 (6 bases). The CDR3 length is 14 residues. Trimming cost V 3 bases and J 1 base, with 9 bases left between them. Germline values: CDR1 MGHRA, CDR2 YSYEKL. The CDR3 sequence: CASSHLQGNTEAFF. DNA of the CDR3: TGCGCCAGCAGCCATTTACAGGGGAACACTGAAGCTTTCTTT.

J is TRBJ2-1 and V is TRBV12-5; 8 nucleotides agree with TRBD2. Germline CDR1 and CDR2: LGHNT and FRNRAP. V dropped 0 bases and J dropped 8; count of bases not matched to a gene: 9. This CDR3 has 16 amino acids. The CDR3 DNA sequence: TGTGCTAGTGGTTTGGTGACGGGGGGGGCGTCCCATGAGCAGTTCTTC. Its translation is CASGLVTGGASHEQFF. The full variable domain, completed using reference TRBV12-5 and TRBJ2-1, is DARVTQTPRHKVTEMGQEVTMRCQPILGHNTVFWYRQTMMQGLELLAYFRNRAPLDDSGMPKDRFSAEMPDATLATLKIQPSEPRDSAVYFCASGLVTGGASHEQFFGPGTRLTVL.

The J gene is TRBJ1-5, the V gene TRBV7-9; a weak D match, TRBD1 (6 bases). Germline V gene lookup returns CDR1 SEHNR and CDR2 FQNEAQ (reference sequence). V was cut by 5 bases and J by 6 bases, with 14 bases left in between. CDR3 size: 14 residues. The CDR3 region is CASSQDRPGQPQHF. CDR3 sequence (DNA): TGTGCCAGCAGCCAGGACAGACCGGGTCAGCCCCAGCATTTT.

This clone was counted once. The J gene is TRBJ1-4, the V gene TRBV5-1; D gene unclear. Between the trimmed V and J ends, which lost 4 bases and 8 bases, there was a span of 15 bases. In germline, CDR1 is SGHRS, CDR2 YFSETQ. The CDR3 consists of 14 residues. The CDR3 nucleotides read TGCGCCAGCAGCGGAGGAGAGCGATCGGAAAAACTGTTTTTT. This sequence encodes CASSGGERSEKLFF.

The J gene is TRBJ2-1, the V gene TRBV28, with TRBD2 identical over 9 bases. The CDR3 covers 19 residues. The germline V gene has CDR1 MDHEN and CDR2 SYDVKM. Losses at the gene ends were 3 bases for V and 3 bases for J; bases not matched to a gene: 15. CDR3 in amino acids: CASSFPLAGDSDNYNEQFF. In nucleotides, the CDR3 is TGTGCCAGCAGTTTCCCCTTAGCGGGAGATTCGGATAACTACAATGAGCAGTTCTTC.

V gene TRBV7-9 combines with J gene TRBJ2-1, with 7 bases identical to TRBD1. The CDR3 is 12 residues long. Trimming at V came to 5 bases and at J to 10 bases, leaving 5 bases not matched to a gene. CDR1 is SEHNR and CDR2 is FQNEAQ in the germline V gene (reference sequence). Here the CDR3 reads CASSPYRGEQFF. In nucleotides, the CDR3 is TGTGCCAGCAGCCCTTACAGGGGCGAGCAGTTCTTC.

The chain's CDR3 is CASRAEGAAYEQYF. The CDR3 DNA follows: TGTGCCAGTAGAGCGGAGGGAGCAGCCTACGAGCAGTACTTC. The rearrangement links TRBV19 to TRBJ2-7, with a possible D match to TRBD2 (6 bases). The V end was cut by 6 bases, the J end by 2 bases, with 14 bases between. This CDR3 has 14 amino acids. Per germline, CDR1 LNHDA and CDR2 SQIVND (reference sequence).

The table lists this clone with a count of one. The chain joins TRBV9 to TRBJ2-2; the D gene is possibly TRBD1 (6 bases). V was pared by 3 bases and J by 3 bases, with 12 bases between. Germline V gene sequence: CDR1 SGDLS, CDR2 YYNGEE. This CDR3 has 15 amino acids. The CDR3 nucleotides are TGTGCCAGCAGCGCAGGACAGACCTACACCGGGGAGCTGTTTTTT. Translation gives CASSAGQTYTGELFF.

This clone showed up just once. This chain uses TRBV2 with TRBJ2-3; 8 bases line up with TRBD1. V was clipped by 6 bases and J by 6 bases; unmatched bases: 8. The CDR3 runs to 14 residues. Germline V gene data show CDR1 as SNHLY and CDR2 as FYNNEI. CDR3 in DNA: TGTGCCAGCAGCCGGGACAGGAGGTCGGATACGCAGTATTTT. It translates to CASSRDRRSDTQYF.

This sequence joins TRBV6-5 and TRBJ1-5, with no clear D. Deletions cut 8 bases from V and 6 bases from J, with 11 bases between. This CDR3 is 12 amino acids long. Germline values: CDR1 MNHEY, CDR2 SVGAGI. CDR3 in amino acids: CASVLGSQPQHF. The CDR3 DNA is TGTGCCAGCGTTTTGGGGAGTCAGCCCCAGCATTTT.

The CDR3 spells CASSLPKAGATKAFF. The CDR3 region has the DNA TGTGCCAGCAGCTTGCCCAAAGCGGGAGCAACGAAAGCTTTCTTT. The chain employs TRBV5-6 and TRBJ1-1; D not resolved. V dropped 1 base and J dropped 9 bases, with 19 bases sitting between them. CDR1 and CDR2 from the germline V gene are SGHDT and YYEEEE. The CDR3 consists of 15 residues.

The J gene is TRBJ1-2, the V gene TRBV19; 9 bases map to TRBD1. Losses at the gene ends were 4 bases for V and 6 bases for J; bases not matched to a gene: 12. CDR3 length: 16 amino acids. Germline loops: CDR1 LNHDA, CDR2 SQIVND (reference sequence). The CDR3 loop is CASSTTGTGRIHGYTF. The DNA for the CDR3 is TGTGCCAGTAGTACCACCGGGACAGGGCGGATCCATGGCTACACCTTC.

In this sample, this clone turned up a few times. CDR3 in amino acids: CASSSLAVTTGELFF. The CDR3 DNA is TGCGCCAGCAGCTCGCTAGCGGTAACAACCGGGGAGCTGTTTTTT. The rearrangement joins TRBV5-1 to TRBJ2-2; 7 bases fit TRBD2. The CDR3 sequence is 15 residues long. CDR1 and CDR2 from the germline V gene are SGHRS and YFSETQ. J gave up 5 bases and V 3 bases, and 7 bases lay outside the gene matches.

A single count supports this clone. The V call is TRBV2, the J call TRBJ1-4, with D maybe TRBD1 (6 bases). This CDR3 spans 15 amino acids. The V end was cut by 7 bases, the J end by 0 bases, with 12 bases between. Looked up from germline, CDR1 is SNHLY and CDR2 is FYNNEI. The CDR3 reads CASMGHHATNEKLFF. The CDR3 coding sequence is TGTGCCAGCATGGGACATCATGCAACTAATGAAAAACTGTTTTTT.

This chain links TRBV10-2 with TRBJ1-1; tentative D call: TRBD1 (5 bases). CDR3 length: 15 amino acids. Germline V gene sequence: CDR1 WSHSY, CDR2 SAAADI. V was clipped by 2 bases and J by 5 bases, with 15 bases between them. CDR3 loop: CASSEIGSGWTEAFF. CDR3 bases: TGCGCCAGCAGTGAGATCGGGTCAGGGTGGACTGAAGCTTTCTTT.